This TCR beta chain was recorded in a study of beta chain features in type 1 diabetes. Study overall: In all, more than 90,000,000 sorted cells from all samples were analyzed. Whole-study findings and limits: TCRB CDR3s from Type 1 diabetes patients were moderately but significantly shorter in all four CD4+ subsets. For patients, the naive, central memory and Treg TCRB repertoires appeared more alike than for healthy donors. VDJ junctions sequenced from type 1 diabetes patients showed fewer insertions and more deletions.

The investigators reverse transcribed all of the isolated RNA, so they sequenced expressed TCRB transcripts. Data came from immunoSEQ multiplex PCR; TCRdb stores just in-frame clones and leaves some out. The data show nearly 700,000 clones, roughly 13% seen once. Blood was drawn once from each donor into heparinised tubes. The draws averaged about 110 mL. Germline trimming cut 8 bases from V and 3 bases from J; bases unmatched to any gene: 5. The germline CDR1 and CDR2 sequences are MDHEN and SYDVKM. The CDR3 loop spans 13 amino acids. About this clone: Its antigen is unknown.

The sequencing sample was made of naive CD4+ T cells from blood. The chain is built from TRBV28 and TRBJ1-1; 8 positions agree with TRBD1. The sequence was obtained from a man aged 18 to 35 with type 1 diabetes. The CDR3 region is CASRRGRYTEAFF. The CDR3 DNA is TGTGCCAGCCGCAGGGGGCGATACACTGAAGCTTTCTTT.